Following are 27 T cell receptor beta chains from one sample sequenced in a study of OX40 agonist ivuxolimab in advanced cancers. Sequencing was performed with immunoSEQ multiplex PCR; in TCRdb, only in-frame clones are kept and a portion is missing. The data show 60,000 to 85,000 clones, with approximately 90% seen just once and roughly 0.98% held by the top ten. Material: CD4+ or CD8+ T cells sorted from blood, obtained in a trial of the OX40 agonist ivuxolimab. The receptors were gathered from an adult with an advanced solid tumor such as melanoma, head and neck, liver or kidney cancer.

Here the CDR3 reads CASSPQGPLGDTQYF. CDR3 DNA: TGTGCCAGCAGCCCGCAGGGACCACTCGGAGATACGCAGTATTTT. The chain combines TRBV7-9 with TRBJ2-3; D possibly matches TRBD1 or TRBD2 (5 bases each). Germline assignment: CDR1 SEHNR and CDR2 FQNEAQ (reference sequence). With 5 bases removed from V and 5 bases from J, the gap between germline ends came to 17 bases. This CDR3 comprises 15 residues. The full variable domain, in which reference TRBV7-9 and TRBJ2-3 provide the parts outside the CDR3, is DTGVSQNPRHKITKRGQNVTFRCDPISEHNRLYWYRQTLGQGPEFLTYFQNEAQLEKSRLLSDRFSAERPKGSFSTLEIQRTEQGDSAMYLCASSPQGPLGDTQYFGPGTRLTVL.

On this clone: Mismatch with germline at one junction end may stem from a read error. The CDR3 DNA is TGTGCCAGCAGTGCCACCGTCTCAGGCCCCCGACCATTT. It codes for CASSATVSGPRPF. The chain employs TRBV6-6 and TRBJ2-3, with D hard to call. The CDR3 is 13 residues long. Germline V gives CDR1 MNHNY, CDR2 SVGAGI (reference sequence).

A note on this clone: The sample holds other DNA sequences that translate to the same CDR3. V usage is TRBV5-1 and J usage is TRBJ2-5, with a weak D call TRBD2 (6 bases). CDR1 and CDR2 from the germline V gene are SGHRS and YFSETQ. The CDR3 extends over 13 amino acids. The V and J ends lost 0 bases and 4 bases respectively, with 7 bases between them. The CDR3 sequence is CASSLVGGETQYF. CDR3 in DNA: TGCGCCAGCAGCTTGGTGGGAGGAGAGACCCAGTACTTC.

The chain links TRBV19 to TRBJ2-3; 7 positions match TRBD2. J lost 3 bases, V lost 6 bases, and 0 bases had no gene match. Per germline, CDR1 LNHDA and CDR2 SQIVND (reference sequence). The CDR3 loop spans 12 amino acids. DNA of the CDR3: TGTGCCAGTAGGGGGGGGACAGATACGCAGTATTTT. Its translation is CASRGGTDTQYF.

CDR3 loop: CSADHPSGYNEQFF. The CDR3 DNA reads TGCAGCGCTGATCATCCTAGCGGCTACAATGAGCAGTTCTTC. The chain couples TRBV29-1 to TRBJ2-1; TRBD2 agrees at 7 bases. This CDR3 comprises 14 residues. The ends lost 7 bases at V and 3 bases at J; junction bases unmatched: 9. The germline gives CDR1 SQVTM, CDR2 ANQGSEA.

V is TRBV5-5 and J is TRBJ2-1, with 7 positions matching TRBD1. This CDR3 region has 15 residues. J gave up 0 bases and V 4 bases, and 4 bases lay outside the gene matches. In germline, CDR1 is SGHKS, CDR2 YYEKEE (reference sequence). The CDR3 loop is CASSRQGNSYNEQFF. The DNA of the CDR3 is TGTGCCAGCAGCCGACAGGGAAACTCCTACAATGAGCAGTTCTTC.

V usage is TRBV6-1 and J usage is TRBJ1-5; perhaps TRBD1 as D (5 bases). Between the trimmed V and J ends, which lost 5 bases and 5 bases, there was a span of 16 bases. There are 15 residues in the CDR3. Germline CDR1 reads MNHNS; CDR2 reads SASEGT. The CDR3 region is CASSLHGHLYQPQHF. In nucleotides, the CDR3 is TGTGCCAGCAGTCTGCACGGACACCTTTATCAGCCCCAGCATTTT.

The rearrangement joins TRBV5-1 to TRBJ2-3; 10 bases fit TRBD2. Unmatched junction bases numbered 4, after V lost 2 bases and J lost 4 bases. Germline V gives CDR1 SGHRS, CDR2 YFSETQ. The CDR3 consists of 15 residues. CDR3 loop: CASSFISGRSDTQYF. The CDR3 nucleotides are TGCGCCAGCAGCTTTATTAGCGGGAGGTCAGATACGCAGTATTTT. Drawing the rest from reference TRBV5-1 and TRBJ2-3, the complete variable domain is KAGVTQTPRYLIKTRGQQVTLSCSPISGHRSVSWYQQTPGQGLQFLFEYFSETQRNKGNFPGRFSGRQFSNSRSEMNVSTLELGDSALYLCASSFISGRSDTQYFGPGTRLTVL.

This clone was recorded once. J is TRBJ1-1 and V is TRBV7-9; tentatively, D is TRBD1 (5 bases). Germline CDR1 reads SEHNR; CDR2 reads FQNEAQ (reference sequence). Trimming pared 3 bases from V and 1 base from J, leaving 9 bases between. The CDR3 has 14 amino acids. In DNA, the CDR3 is TGTGCCAGCAGCTTTCGGGGCGGGAACACTGAAGCTTTCTTT. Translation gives CASSFRGGNTEAFF.

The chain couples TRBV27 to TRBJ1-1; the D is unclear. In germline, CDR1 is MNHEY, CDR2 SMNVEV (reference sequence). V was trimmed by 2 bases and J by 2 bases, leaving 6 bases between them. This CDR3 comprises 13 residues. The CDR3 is CASSLRPNTEAFF. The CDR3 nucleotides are TGTGCCAGCAGTTTAAGGCCTAACACTGAAGCTTTCTTT.

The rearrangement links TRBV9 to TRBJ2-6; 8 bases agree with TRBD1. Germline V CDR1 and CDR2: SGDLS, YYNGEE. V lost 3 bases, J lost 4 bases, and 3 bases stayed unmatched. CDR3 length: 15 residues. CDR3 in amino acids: CASSGQGTGANVLTF. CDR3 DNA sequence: TGTGCCAGCAGCGGACAGGGGACCGGGGCCAACGTCCTGACTTTC.

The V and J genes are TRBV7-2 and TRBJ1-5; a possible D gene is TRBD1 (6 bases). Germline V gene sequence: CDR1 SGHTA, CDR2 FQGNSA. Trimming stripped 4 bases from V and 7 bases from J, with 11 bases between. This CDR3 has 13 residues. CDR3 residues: CASSSRGRQPQHF. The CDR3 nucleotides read TGTGCCAGCAGCTCCAGGGGTCGCCAGCCCCAGCATTTT.

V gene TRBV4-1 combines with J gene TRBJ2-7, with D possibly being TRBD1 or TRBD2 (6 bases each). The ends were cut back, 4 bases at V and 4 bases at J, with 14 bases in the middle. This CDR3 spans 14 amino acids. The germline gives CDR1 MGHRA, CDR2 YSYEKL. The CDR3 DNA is TGCGCCAGCAGCCGCATGGGGGGCGCTTACGAGCAGTACTTC. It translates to CASSRMGGAYEQYF.

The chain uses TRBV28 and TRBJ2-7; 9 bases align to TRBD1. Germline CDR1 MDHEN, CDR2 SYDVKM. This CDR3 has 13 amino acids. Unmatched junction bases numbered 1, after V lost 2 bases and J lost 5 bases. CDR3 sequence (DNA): TGTGCCAGCAGTTTAACAGGGGGCAACGAGCAGTACTTC. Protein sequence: CASSLTGGNEQYF.

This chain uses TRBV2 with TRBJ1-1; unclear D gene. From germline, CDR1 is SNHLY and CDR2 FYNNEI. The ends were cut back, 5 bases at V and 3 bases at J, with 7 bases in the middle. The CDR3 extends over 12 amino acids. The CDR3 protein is CASSYRDTEAFF. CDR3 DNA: TGTGCCAGCAGTTACCGAGACACTGAAGCTTTCTTT.

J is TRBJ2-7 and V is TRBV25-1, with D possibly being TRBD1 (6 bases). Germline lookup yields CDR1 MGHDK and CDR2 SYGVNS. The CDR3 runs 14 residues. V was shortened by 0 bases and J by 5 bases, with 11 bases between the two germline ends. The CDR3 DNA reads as TGTGCCAGCAGTGAATACGCGACAGGTAACGAGCAGTACTTC. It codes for CASSEYATGNEQYF.

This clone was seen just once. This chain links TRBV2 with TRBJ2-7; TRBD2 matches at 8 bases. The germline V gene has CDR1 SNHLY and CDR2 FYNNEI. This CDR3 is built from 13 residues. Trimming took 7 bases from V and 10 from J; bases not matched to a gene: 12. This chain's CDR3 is CASILEAGAPQYF. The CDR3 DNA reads TGTGCCAGCATCCTTGAAGCGGGAGCGCCCCAGTACTTC.

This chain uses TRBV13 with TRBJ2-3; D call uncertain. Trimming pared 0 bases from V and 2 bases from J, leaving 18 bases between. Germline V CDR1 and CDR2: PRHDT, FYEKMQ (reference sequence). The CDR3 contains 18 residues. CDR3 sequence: CASSLGLGLGSVTDTQYF. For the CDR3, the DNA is TGTGCCAGCAGCTTAGGCCTAGGGCTGGGTTCGGTCACAGATACGCAGTATTTT.

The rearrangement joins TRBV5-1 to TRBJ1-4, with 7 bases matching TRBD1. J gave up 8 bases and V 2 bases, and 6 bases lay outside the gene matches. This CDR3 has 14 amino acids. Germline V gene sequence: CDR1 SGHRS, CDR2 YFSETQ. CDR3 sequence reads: CASSFGTVKEKLFF. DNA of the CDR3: TGCGCCAGCAGCTTCGGGACAGTAAAAGAAAAACTGTTTTTT.

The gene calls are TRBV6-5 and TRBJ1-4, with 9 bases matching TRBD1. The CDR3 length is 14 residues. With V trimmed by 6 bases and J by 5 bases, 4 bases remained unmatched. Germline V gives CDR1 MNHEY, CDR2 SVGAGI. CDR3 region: CASRPGTGNEKLFF. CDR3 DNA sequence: TGTGCCAGCAGACCCGGGACAGGGAATGAAAAACTGTTTTTT.

CDR3 bases: TGTGCCAGCAGTTACTCGAGGGGGTCTGGAAACACCATATATTTT. Its protein product is CASSYSRGSGNTIYF. The V call is TRBV6-6, the J call TRBJ1-3, with a weak D call TRBD1 (6 bases). This CDR3 is built from 15 residues. The germline gives CDR1 MNHNY, CDR2 SVGAGI (reference sequence). V gave up 0 bases and J gave up 1 base, with 7 bases separating them.

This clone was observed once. CDR3 region: CAWSPEGRDTQYF. The CDR3 bases are TGTGCCTGGAGCCCCGAAGGCAGAGATACGCAGTATTTT. The chain carries TRBV30 and TRBJ2-3, with no clear D. Germline V gene sequence: CDR1 GTSNPN, CDR2 SVGIG (reference sequence). V was trimmed by 3 bases and J by 5 bases, leaving 12 bases between them. The CDR3 extends over 13 amino acids.

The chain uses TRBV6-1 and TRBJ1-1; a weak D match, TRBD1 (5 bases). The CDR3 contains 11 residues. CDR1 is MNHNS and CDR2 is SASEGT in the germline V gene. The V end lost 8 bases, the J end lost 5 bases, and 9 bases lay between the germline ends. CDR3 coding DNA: TGTGCCAGCGGGGGGAGGACTGAAGCTTTCTTT. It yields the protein CASGGRTEAFF.

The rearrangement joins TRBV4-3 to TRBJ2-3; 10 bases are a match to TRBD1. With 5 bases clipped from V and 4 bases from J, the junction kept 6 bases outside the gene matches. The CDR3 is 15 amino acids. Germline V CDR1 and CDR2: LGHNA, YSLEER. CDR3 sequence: CASSDTGTGADTQYF. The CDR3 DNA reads TGCGCCAGCAGCGATACTGGGACAGGGGCAGATACGCAGTATTTT.

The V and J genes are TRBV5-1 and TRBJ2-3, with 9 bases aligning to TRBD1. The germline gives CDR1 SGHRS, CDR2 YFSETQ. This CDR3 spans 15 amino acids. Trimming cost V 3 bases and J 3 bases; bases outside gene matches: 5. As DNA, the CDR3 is TGCGCCAGCAGCTCTCCGGGACAGGGAACAGATACGCAGTATTTT. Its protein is CASSSPGQGTDTQYF.

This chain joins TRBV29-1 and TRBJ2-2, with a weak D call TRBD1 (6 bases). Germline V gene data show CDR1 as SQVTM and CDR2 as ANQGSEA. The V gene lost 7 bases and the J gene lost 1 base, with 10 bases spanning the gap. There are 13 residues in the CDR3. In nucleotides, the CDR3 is TGCAGCGGGGGACACCTGAACACCGGGGAGCTGTTTTTT. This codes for CSGGHLNTGELFF.

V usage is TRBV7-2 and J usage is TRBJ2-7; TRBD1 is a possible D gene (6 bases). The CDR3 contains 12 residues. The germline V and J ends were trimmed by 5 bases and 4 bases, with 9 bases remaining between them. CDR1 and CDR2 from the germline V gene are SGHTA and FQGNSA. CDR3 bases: TGTGCCAGCAGCGGCAGGGGATACGAGCAGTACTTC. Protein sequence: CASSGRGYEQYF.